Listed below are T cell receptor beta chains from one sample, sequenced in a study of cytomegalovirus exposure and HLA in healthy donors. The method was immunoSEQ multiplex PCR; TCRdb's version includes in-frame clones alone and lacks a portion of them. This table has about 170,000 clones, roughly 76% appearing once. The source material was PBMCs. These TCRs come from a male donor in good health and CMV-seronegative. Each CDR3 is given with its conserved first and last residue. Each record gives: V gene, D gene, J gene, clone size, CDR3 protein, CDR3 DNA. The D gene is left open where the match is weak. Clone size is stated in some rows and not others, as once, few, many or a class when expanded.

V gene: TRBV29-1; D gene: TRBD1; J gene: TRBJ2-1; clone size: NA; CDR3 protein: CSVDFAGTGNEQFF; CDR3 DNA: TGCAGCGTTGACTTTGCAGGGACAGGGAATGAGCAGTTCTTC
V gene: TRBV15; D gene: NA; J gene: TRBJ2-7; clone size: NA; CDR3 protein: CATSRVPQIVWYEQYF; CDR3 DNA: TGTGCCACCAGCAGAGTACCACAGATTGTATGGTACGAGCAGTACTTC
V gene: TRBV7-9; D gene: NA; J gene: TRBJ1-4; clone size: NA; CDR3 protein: CASSLKTGSEKLFF; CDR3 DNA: TGTGCCAGCAGCTTGAAAACAGGGAGTGAAAAACTGTTTTTT
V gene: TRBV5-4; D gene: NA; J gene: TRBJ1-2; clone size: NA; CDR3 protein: CASSRRTPEGGYTF; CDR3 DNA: TGTGCCAGCAGCAGGAGGACCCCCGAAGGCGGCTACACCTTC
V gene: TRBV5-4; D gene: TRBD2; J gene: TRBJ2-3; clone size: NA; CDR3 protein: CASSPGLAGSTDTQYF; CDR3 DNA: TGTGCCAGCAGCCCCGGACTAGCGGGGAGCACAGATACGCAGTATTTT
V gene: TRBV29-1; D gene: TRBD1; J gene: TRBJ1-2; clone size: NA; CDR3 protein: CSVVQGANYGYTF; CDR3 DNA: TGCAGCGTCGTACAGGGGGCTAACTATGGCTACACCTTC
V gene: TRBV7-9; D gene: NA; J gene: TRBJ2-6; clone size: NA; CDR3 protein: CSSSPRETGANVLTF; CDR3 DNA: TGTTCCAGCAGCCCCAGGGAAACTGGGGCCAACGTCCTGACTTTC
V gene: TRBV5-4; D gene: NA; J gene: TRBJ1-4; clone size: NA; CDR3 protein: CASSLAQGGKLFF; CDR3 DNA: TGTGCCAGCAGCTTGGCCCAAGGCGGAAAACTGTTTTTT
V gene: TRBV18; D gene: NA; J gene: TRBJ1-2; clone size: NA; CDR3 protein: CASSPPARSNYGYTF; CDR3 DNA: TGTGCCAGCTCACCACCCGCCAGATCAAACTATGGCTACACCTTC
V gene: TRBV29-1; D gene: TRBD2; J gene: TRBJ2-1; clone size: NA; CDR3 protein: CSVASGASYNEQFF; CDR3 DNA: TGCAGCGTTGCTAGCGGAGCCTCCTACAATGAGCAGTTCTTC
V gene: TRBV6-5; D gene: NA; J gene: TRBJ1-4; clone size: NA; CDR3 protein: CASSRLLRLSEKLFF; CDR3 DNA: TGTGCCAGCAGTAGACTCCTTCGCCTAAGTGAAAAACTGTTTTTT
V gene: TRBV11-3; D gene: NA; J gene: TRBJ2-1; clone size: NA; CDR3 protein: CASSPRGPQSGGRYNEQFF; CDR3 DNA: TGTGCCAGCAGCCCCAGGGGGCCCCAAAGCGGGGGGCGATACAATGAGCAGTTCTTC
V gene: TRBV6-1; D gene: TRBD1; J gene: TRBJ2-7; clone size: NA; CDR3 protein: CASTPGTGSYEQYF; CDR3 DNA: TGTGCCAGCACCCCCGGGACAGGGTCCTACGAGCAGTACTTC
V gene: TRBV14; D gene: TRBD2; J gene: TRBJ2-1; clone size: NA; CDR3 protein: CASSQVTGGYNEQFF; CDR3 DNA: TGTGCCAGCAGCCAAGTGACGGGGGGGTACAATGAGCAGTTCTTC
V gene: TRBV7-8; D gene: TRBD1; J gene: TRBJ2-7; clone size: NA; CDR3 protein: CASSLARAGQGYEQYF; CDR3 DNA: TGTGCCAGCAGCTTAGCGCGCGCGGGACAGGGGTACGAGCAGTACTTC
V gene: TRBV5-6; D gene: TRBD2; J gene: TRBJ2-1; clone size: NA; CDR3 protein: CASSSTGLAGSREQFF; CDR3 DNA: TGTGCCAGCAGCTCCACGGGACTAGCGGGGAGCCGTGAGCAGTTCTTC
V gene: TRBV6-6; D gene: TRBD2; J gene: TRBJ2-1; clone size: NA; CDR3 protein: CASSYPVSSGVNEQFF; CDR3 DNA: TGTGCCAGCAGTTACCCCGTGTCTAGCGGGGTGAATGAGCAGTTCTTC
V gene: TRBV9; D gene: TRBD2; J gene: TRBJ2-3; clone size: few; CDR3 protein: CASSVIRTSGEDTQYF; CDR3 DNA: TGTGCCAGCAGCGTGATAAGGACTAGCGGGGAGGATACGCAGTATTTT
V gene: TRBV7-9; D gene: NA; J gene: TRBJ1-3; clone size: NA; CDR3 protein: CASSLRGGGNTIYF; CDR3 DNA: TGTGCCAGCAGCTTAAGAGGGGGAGGAAACACCATATATTTT
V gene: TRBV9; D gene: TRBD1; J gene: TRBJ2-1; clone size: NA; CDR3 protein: CASSVDGQGMNEQFF; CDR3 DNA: TGTGCCAGCAGCGTAGATGGACAGGGGATGAATGAGCAGTTCTTC
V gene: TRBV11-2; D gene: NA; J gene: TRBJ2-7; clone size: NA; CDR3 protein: CASSLELGGYEQYF; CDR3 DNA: TGTGCCAGCAGCTTAGAGCTGGGGGGCTACGAGCAGTACTTC
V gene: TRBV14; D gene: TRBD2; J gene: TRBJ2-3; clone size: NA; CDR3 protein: CASSQVTGGTFFSSDTQYF; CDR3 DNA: TGTGCCAGCAGCCAAGTCACGGGGGGGACGTTCTTTTCTTCAGATACGCAGTATTTT
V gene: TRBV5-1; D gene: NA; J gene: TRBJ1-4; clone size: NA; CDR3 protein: CASSLVGIATNEKLFF; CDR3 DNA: TGCGCCAGCAGCTTGGTCGGGATTGCCACTAATGAAAAACTGTTTTTT
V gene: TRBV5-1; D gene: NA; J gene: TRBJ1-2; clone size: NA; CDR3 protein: CASSPVRNSGYTF; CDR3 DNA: TGCGCCAGCAGCCCCGTCAGGAATAGTGGCTACACCTTC
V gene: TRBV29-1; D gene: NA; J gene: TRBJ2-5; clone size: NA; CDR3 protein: CSAIRGAGGETQYF; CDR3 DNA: TGCAGCGCCATCAGGGGGGCCGGAGGAGAGACCCAGTACTTC
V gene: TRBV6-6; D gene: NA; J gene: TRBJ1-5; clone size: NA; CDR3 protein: CASSYGPTREYQPQHF; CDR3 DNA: TGTGCCAGCAGTTACGGACCGACAAGGGAGTATCAGCCCCAGCATTTT
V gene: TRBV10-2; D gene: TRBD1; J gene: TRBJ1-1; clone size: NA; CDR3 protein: CASSNRGPEAFF; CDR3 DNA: TGCGCCAGCAGTAACAGGGGGCCTGAAGCTTTCTTT
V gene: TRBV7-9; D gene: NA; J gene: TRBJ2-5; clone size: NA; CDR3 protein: CASSLARTAIQETQYF; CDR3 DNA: TGTGCCAGCAGCTTAGCTCGGACAGCAATCCAAGAGACCCAGTACTTC
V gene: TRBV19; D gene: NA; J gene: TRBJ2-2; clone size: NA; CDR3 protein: CASSIRLANGGELFF; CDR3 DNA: TGTGCCAGTAGTATAAGGCTAGCGAATGGCGGGGAGCTGTTTTTT
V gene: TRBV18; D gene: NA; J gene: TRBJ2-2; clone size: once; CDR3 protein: CASSPPLTGTGELFF; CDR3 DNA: TGTGCCAGCTCACCACCTTTGACAGGAACCGGGGAGCTGTTTTTT
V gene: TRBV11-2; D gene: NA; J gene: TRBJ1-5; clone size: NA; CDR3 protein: CASSPGAGYSQPQHF; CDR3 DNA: TGTGCCAGCAGTCCAGGGGCAGGGTACAGTCAGCCCCAGCATTTT
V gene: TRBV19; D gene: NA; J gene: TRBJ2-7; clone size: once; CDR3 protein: CASSIPTGLGEQYF; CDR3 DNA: TGTGCCAGTAGTATCCCGACAGGTCTGGGAGAGCAGTACTTC
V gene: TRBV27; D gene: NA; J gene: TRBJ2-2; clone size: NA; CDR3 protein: CASSLFRGAGELFF; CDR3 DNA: TGTGCCAGCAGTTTATTCAGGGGGGCGGGGGAGCTGTTTTTT